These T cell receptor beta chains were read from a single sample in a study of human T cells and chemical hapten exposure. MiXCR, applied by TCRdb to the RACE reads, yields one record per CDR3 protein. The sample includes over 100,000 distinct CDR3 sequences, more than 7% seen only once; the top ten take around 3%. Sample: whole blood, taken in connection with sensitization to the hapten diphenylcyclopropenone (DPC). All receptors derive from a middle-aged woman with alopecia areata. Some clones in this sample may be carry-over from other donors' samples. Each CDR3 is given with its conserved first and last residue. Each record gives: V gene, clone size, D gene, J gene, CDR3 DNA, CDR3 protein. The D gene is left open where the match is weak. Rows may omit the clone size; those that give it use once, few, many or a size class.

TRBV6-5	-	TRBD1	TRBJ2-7	TGTGCCAGCAGTTACTCGATCGGGACAGCAGAATTCTACGAGCAGTACTTC	CASSYSIGTAEFYEQYF
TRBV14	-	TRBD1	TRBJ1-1	TGTGCCAGCAGCGTTGCCGGGACAGCGAACACTGAAGCTTTCTTT	CASSVAGTANTEAFF
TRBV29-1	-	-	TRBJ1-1	TGCAGCGTTGAAGGTTTTGCGCTGAACACTGAAGCTTTCTTT	CSVEGFALNTEAFF
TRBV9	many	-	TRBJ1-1	TGTGCCAGCAGCCCCCGTGGGGGGCACACTGAAGCTTTCTTT	CASSPRGGHTEAFF
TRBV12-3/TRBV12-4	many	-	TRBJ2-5	TGTGCCAGCGGAAACCCCGTGGGGGAGACCCAGTACTTC	CASGNPVGETQYF
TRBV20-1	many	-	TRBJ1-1	TGCAGTGCTAGAGAGGGGGGGTCATACAGAGAGAACACTGAAGCTTTCTTT	CSAREGGSYRENTEAFF
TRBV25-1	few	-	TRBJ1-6	TGTGCCAGCAGTCCCGACTACAGCTTCCCCCTCTATAATTCACCCCTCCACTTT	CASSPDYSFPLYNSPLHF
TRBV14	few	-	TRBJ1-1	TGTGCCAGCAGCCAAGATCCCCGCTGGAACACTGAAGCTTTCTTT	CASSQDPRWNTEAFF
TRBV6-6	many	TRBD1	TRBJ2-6	TGTGCCAGCAGTTCCGGACAGGGGTCCTCTGGGGCCAACGTCCTGACTTTC	CASSSGQGSSGANVLTF
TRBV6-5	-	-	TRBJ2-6	TGTGCCAGCAGTTACGATAGCTCTGGGGCCAACGTCCTGACTTTC	CASSYDSSGANVLTF
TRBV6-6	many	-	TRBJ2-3	TGTGCCAGCAGAAAGGGGTCTGATACGCAGTATTTT	CASRKGSDTQYF
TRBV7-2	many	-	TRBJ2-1	TGTGCCAGCACTCCGGGCCCCCGGCACGGTGAGCAGTTCTTC	CASTPGPRHGEQFF
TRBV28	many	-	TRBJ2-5	TGTGCCAGCAGTTTAGGGGAGGTTCGGGAGACCCAGTACTTC	CASSLGEVRETQYF